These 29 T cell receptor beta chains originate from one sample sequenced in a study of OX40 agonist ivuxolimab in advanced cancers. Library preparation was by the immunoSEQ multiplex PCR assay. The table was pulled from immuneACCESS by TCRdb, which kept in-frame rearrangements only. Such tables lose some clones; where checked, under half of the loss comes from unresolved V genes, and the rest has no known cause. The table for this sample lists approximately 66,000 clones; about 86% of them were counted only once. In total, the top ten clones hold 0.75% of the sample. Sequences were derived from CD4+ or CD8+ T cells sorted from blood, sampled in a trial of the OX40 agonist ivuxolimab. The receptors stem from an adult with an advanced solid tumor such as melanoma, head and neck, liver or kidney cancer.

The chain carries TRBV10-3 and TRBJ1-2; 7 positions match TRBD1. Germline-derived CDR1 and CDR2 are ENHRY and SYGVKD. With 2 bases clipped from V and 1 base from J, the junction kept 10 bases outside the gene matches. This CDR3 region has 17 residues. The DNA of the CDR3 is TGTGCCATCAGTGAGCAGGGGGGCCAGACCCTTAACTATGGCTACACCTTC. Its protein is CAISEQGGQTLNYGYTF.

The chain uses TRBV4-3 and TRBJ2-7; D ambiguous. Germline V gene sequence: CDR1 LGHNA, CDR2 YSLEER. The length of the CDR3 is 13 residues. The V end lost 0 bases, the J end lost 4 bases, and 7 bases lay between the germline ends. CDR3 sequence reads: CASSQEISYEQYF. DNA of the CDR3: TGCGCCAGCAGCCAAGAAATTAGTTACGAGCAGTACTTC.

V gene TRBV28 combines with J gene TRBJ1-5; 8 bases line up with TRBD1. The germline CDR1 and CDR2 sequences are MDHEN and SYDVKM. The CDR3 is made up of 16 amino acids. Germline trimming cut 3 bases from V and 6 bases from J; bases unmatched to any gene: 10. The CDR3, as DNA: TGTGCCAGCAGTTTTCAAGGACAGGGAAGAATTCAGCCCCAGCATTTT. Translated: CASSFQGQGRIQPQHF.

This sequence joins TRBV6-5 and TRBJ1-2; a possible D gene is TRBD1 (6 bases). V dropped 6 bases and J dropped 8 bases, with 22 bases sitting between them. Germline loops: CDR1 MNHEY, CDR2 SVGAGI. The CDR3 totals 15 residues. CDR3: CASRIQGAIGGGYTF. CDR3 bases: TGTGCCAGCAGGATACAGGGAGCCATAGGAGGCGGCTACACCTTC.

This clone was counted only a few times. Here the CDR3 reads CAWSVWVNTEAFF. As DNA, the CDR3 is TGTGCCTGGAGTGTATGGGTGAACACTGAAGCTTTCTTT. The V gene is TRBV30, the J gene TRBJ1-1; D remains ambiguous. CDR1 is GTSNPN and CDR2 is SVGIG in the germline V gene (reference sequence). This CDR3 contains 13 residues. Trimming took off 0 bases at V and 0 bases at J, with 5 bases between the two ends.

As DNA, the CDR3 is TGTGCCAGCAGCCCGGGACAGTGGTCCTACGAGCAGTACTTC. It is translated as CASSPGQWSYEQYF. The V gene is TRBV7-2, the J gene TRBJ2-7; the match to TRBD1 covers 7 bases. Trimming removed 5 bases from V and 1 base from J; junction bases left unmatched: 5. The CDR3 sequence is 14 residues long. Per germline, CDR1 SGHTA and CDR2 FQGNSA.

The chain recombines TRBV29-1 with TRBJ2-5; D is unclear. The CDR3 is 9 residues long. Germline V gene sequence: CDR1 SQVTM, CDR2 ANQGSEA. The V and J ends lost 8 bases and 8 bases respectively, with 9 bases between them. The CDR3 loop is CSLISTQYF. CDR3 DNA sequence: TGCAGCCTCATTTCAACCCAGTACTTC.

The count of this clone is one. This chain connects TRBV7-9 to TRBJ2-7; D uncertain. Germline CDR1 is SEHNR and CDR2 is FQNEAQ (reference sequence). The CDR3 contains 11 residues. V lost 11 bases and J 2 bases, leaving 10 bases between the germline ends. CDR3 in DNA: TGTGCCGGCGGCGGTCCCTACGAGCAGTACTTC. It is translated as CAGGGPYEQYF.

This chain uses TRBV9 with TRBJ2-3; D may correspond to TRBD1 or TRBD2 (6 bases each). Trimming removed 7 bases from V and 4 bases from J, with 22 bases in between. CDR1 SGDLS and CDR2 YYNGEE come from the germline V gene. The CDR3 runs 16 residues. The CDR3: CASGTPLSGGADTQYF. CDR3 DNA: TGTGCCAGCGGAACCCCCCTCTCCGGGGGCGCAGATACGCAGTATTTT. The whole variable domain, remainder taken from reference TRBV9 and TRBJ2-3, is DSGVTQTPKHLITATGQRVTLRCSPRSGDLSVYWYQQSLDQGLQFLIQYYNGEERAKGNILERFSAQQFPDLHSELNLSSLELGDSALYFCASGTPLSGGADTQYFGPGTRLTVL.

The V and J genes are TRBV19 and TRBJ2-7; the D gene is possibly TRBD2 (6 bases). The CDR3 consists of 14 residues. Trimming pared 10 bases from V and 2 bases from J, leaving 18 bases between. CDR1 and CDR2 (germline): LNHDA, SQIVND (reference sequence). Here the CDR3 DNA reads TGTGCCACCTCGCCGACTAGACTGCCCTACGAGCAGTACTTC. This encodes CATSPTRLPYEQYF.

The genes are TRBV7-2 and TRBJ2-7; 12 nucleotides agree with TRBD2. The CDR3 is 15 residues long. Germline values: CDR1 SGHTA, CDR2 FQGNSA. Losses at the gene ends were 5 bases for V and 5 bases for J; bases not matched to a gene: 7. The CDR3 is CASSHRGLAGHEQYF. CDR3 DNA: TGTGCCAGCAGCCACCGCGGACTAGCGGGGCACGAGCAGTACTTC. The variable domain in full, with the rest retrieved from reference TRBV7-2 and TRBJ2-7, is GAGVSQSPSNKVTEKGKDVELRCDPISGHTALYWYRQSLGQGLEFLIYFQGNSAPDKSGLPSDRFSAERTGGSVSTLTIQRTQQEDSAVYLCASSHRGLAGHEQYFGPGTRLTVT.

CDR3 sequence: CASSQISGRYNEQFF. CDR3 coding DNA: TGTGCCAGCAGTCAGATTAGCGGGAGGTACAATGAGCAGTTCTTC. The chain couples TRBV7-9 to TRBJ2-1; the match to TRBD2 covers 10 bases. With 6 bases clipped from V and 4 bases from J, the junction kept 6 bases outside the gene matches. Germline V gene lookup returns CDR1 SEHNR and CDR2 FQNEAQ (reference sequence). The length of the CDR3 is 15 residues.

In nucleotides, the CDR3 is TGTGCCAGCAGCTTGATAGCAGCGAACACCGGGGAGCTGTTTTTT. Translating gives CASSLIAANTGELFF. The chain has TRBV5-5 and TRBJ2-2; unclear D gene. The ends were cut back, 1 base at V and 0 bases at J, with 7 bases in the middle. This CDR3 region has 15 residues. The germline V gene has CDR1 SGHKS and CDR2 YYEKEE (reference sequence).

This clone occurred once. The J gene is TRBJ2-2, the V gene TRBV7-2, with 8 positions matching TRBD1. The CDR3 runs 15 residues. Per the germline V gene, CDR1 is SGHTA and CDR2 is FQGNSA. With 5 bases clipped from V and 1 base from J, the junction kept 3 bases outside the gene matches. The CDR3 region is CASSLDRGNTGELFF. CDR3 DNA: TGTGCCAGCAGCCTCGACAGGGGGAACACCGGGGAGCTGTTTTTT. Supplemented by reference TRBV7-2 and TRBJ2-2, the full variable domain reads GAGVSQSPSNKVTEKGKDVELRCDPISGHTALYWYRQSLGQGLEFLIYFQGNSAPDKSGLPSDRFSAERTGGSVSTLTIQRTQQEDSAVYLCASSLDRGNTGELFFGEGSRLTVL.

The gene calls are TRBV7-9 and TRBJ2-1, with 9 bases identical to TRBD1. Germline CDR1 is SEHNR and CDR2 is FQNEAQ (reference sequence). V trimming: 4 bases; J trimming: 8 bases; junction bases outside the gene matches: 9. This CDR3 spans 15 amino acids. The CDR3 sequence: CASSSSWDRVHEQFF. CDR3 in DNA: TGTGCCAGCAGCTCGAGCTGGGACAGGGTTCATGAGCAGTTCTTC.

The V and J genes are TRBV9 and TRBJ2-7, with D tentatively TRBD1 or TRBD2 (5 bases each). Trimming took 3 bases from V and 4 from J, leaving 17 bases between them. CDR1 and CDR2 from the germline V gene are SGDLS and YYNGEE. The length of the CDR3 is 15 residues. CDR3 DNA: TGTGCCAGCAGCGCAAACCGGGACCCAGGATACGAGCAGTACTTC. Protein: CASSANRDPGYEQYF.

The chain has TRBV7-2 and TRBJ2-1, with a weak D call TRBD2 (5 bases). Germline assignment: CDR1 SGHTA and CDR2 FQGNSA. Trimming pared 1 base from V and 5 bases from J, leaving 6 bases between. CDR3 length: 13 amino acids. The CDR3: CASSLVRDNEQFF. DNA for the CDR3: TGTGCCAGCAGCTTAGTGCGGGACAATGAGCAGTTCTTC.

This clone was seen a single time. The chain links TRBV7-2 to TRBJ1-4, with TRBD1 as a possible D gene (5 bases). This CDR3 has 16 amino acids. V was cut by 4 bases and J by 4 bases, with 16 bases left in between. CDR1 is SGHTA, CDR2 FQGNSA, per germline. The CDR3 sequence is CASSSQSTRGNEKLFF. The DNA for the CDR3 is TGTGCCAGCAGCTCGCAGAGCACTAGGGGTAATGAAAAACTGTTTTTT.

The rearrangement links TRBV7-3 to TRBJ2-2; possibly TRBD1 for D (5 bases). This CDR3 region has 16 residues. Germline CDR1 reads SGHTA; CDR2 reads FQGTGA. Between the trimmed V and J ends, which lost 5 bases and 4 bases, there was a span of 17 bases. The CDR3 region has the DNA TGTGCCAGCAGCGCCCAGGGAAGGTGGAGCACCGGGGAGCTGTTTTTT. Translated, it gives CASSAQGRWSTGELFF.

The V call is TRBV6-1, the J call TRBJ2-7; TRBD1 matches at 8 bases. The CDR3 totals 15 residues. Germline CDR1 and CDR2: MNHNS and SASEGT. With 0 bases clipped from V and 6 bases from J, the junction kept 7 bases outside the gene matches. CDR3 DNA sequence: TGTGCCAGCAGTGAAGCGCGAGACAGGGGATCCGAGCAGTACTTC. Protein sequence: CASSEARDRGSEQYF.

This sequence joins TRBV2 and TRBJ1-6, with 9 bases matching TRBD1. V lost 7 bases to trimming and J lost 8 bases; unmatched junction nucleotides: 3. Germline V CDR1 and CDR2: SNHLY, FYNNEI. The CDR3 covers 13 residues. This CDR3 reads CASKGQGYSPLHF. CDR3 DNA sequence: TGTGCCAGCAAGGGACAGGGTTATTCACCCCTCCACTTT.

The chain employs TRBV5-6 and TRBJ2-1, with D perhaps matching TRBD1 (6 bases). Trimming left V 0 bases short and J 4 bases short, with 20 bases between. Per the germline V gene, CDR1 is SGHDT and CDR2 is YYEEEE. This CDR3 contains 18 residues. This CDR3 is CASSLAFIPIRGYNEQFF. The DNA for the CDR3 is TGTGCCAGCAGCTTGGCCTTCATTCCCATAAGGGGGTACAATGAGCAGTTCTTC. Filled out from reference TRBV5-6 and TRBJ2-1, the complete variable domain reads DAGVTQSPTHLIKTRGQQVTLRCSPKSGHDTVSWYQQALGQGPQFIFQYYEEEERQRGNFPDRFSGHQFPNYSSELNVNALLLGDSALYLCASSLAFIPIRGYNEQFFGPGTRLTVL.

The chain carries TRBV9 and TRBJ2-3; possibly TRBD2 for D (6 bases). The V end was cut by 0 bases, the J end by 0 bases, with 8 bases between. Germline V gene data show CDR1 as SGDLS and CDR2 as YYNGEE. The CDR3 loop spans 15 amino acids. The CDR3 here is CASSVVSGSTDTQYF. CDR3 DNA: TGTGCCAGCAGCGTAGTTAGCGGAAGCACAGATACGCAGTATTTT.

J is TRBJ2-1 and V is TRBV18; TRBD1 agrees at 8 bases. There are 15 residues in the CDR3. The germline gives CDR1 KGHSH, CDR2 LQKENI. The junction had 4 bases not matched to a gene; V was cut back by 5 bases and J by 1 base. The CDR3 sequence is CASSATGGSYNEQFF. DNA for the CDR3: TGTGCCAGCTCAGCAACAGGGGGTTCCTACAATGAGCAGTTCTTC.

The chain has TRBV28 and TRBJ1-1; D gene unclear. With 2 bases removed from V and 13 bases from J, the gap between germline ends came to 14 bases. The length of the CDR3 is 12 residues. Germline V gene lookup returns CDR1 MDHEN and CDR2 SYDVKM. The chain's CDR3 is CASSLVSGSVFF. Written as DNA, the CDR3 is TGTGCCAGCAGTTTAGTCTCGGGTTCGGTTTTCTTT.

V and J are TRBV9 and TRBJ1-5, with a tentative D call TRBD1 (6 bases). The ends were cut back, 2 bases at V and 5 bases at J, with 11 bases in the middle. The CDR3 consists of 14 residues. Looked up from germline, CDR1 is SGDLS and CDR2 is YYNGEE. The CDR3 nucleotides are TGTGCCAGCAGCGTCGGCAGGGGCGATCAGCCCCAGCATTTT. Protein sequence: CASSVGRGDQPQHF.

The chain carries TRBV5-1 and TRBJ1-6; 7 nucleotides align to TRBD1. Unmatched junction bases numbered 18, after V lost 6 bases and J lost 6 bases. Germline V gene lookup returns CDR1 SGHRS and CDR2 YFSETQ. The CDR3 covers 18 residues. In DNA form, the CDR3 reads TGCGCCAGCACCTCCGGGGCAGGGGGTGAATTAAGTAATTCACCCCTCCACTTT. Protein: CASTSGAGGELSNSPLHF.

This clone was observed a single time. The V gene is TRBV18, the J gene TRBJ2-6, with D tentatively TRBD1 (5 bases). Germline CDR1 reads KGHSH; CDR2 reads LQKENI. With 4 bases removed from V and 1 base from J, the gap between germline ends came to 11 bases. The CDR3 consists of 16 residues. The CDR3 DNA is TGTGCCAGCTCACTAGGGGTCCCGTCTGGGGCCAACGTCCTGACTTTC. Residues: CASSLGVPSGANVLTF.

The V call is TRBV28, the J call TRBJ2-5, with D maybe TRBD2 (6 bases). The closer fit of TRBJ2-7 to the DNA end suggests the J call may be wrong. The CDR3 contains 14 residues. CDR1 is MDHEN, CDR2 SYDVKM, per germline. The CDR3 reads CASSAAGRNYEQYF. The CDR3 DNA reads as TGTGCCAGCAGTGCCGCCGGGAGAAACTACGAGCAGTACTTC.